Here is one TCR beta chain with its context. The target antigen is unknown. The data derive from a study of long-term antiretroviral therapy in people with HIV. The libraries were made with immunoSEQ v3.0 at survey level. Using immunoSEQ multiplex PCR, the repertoire was profiled, and TCRdb retains in-frame clones only, with some absent. The sample includes 30,000 to 40,000 clones, 70% to 80% seen only once; the top ten take about 7.6%. Study-wide points: Compared with controls, HIV repertoires showed narrower CDR3 length ranges.

Trimming removed 7 bases from V and 5 bases from J; junction bases left unmatched: 12. Germline assignment: CDR1 SGHDT and CDR2 YYEEEE. The CDR3 has 15 residues. The input for sequencing was unsorted PBMCs, taken 2 years after starting antiretroviral therapy. The chain uses TRBV5-6 and TRBJ1-2, with 9 bases lining up with TRBD1. This receptor was identified in a woman between 45 and 60 years old with HIV. The CDR3 sequence is CASETGTGTLYGYTF. CDR3 nucleotide sequence: TGTGCCAGCGAAACAGGGACAGGGACGCTATATGGCTACACCTTC.